Listed below are T cell receptor beta chains from one sample, sequenced in a study of blood T cell repertoires in COVID-19. Only in-frame clones appear in the TCRdb table, and some are missing; sequencing was by immunoSEQ multiplex PCR. Altogether about 480,000 clones are present, approximately 88% being singletons, with the ten largest covering roughly 13%. The sample was peripheral blood. These receptors were taken from a woman aged 45-59 years with COVID-19, enrolled during active disease. CDR3s include the opening cysteine and the closing phenylalanine or tryptophan. Not every row has a clone size; where given, it reads once, few, many or a size class.

j_gene | v_gene | abundance | CDR3aa
TRBJ1-2 | TRBV6-5 | . | CASSPDRGRRRSYTF
TRBJ2-1 | TRBV27 | . | CASSPKADHEQFF
TRBJ1-3 | TRBV7-8 | . | CASSLDRDTIYF
TRBJ2-7 | TRBV6-5 | . | CASSSSGTYEQYF
TRBJ2-4 | TRBV21-1 | . | CASSKRCPDIQYF
TRBJ1-2 | TRBV19 | . | CASSIEYRSYTF
TRBJ2-2 | TRBV7-9 | . | CASSRQGATGELFF
TRBJ2-1 | TRBV13 | . | CASSQGIAGGYAEQFF
TRBJ1-5 | TRBV10-3 | . | CAISQTQGASPNQPQHF
TRBJ1-2 | TRBV30 | . | CAWSRDRGNYGYTF
TRBJ1-2 | TRBV5-1 | . | CASSFKGENYGYTF
TRBJ2-3 | TRBV27 | . | CASSLSRGLGTDTQYF
TRBJ2-7 | TRBV25-1 | . | CASSEGNRGFEQYF
TRBJ1-4 | TRBV5-6 | . | CASSFLQGNGNEKLFF
TRBJ1-1 | TRBV12-5 | . | CASGPYGGHYTEAFF
TRBJ2-7 | TRBV2 | . | CAIQDSTYEQYF
TRBJ2-7 | TRBV9 | . | CASSVGDRGQYEQYF
TRBJ1-5 | TRBV18 | . | CASSPGPQGSQPQHF
TRBJ1-2 | TRBV10-2 | . | CASSELSLNYGYTF
TRBJ1-1 | TRBV7-2 | once | CASSFLGYRGTFIDLAFF
TRBJ2-3 | TRBV6-5 | few | CASSPRLDTQYF
TRBJ2-3 | TRBV6-5 | . | CASSYRRGGTDTQYF
TRBJ1-6 | TRBV7-9 | few | CASSFAGQDNSPLHF
TRBJ2-7 | TRBV11-2 | . | CASSQGQVYEQYF
TRBJ1-3 | TRBV4-1 | . | CASSQLGGWTGNTIYF
TRBJ2-7 | TRBV4-2 | . | CASSQAGTGTYEQYF
TRBJ1-3 | TRBV5-1 | . | CASSQGNTIYF
TRBJ1-2 | TRBV5-1 | . | CASRPETTRGYGYTF
TRBJ2-3 | TRBV20-1 | few | CSAMETGQYF
TRBJ1-2 | TRBV6-5 | . | CASRITGASGYTF
TRBJ2-7 | TRBV7-9 | . | CASSPRSPTEQYF
TRBJ1-2 | TRBV28 | . | CASSPGQDYGYTF
TRBJ1-6 | TRBV6-5 | . | CASSYSGDTLNSPLHF
TRBJ2-7 | TRBV5-1 | . | CASSPILTGAYEQYF
TRBJ1-2 | TRBV5-1 | . | CASRDTLNFYGYTF
TRBJ2-7 | TRBV24-1 | . | CATSGGGSYEQYF
TRBJ2-5 | TRBV3-1/TRBV3-2 | . | CASSVGTGRETQYF
TRBJ2-3 | TRBV20-1 | . | CSASGSGGEAGRDTQYF
TRBJ2-3 | TRBV11-2 | . | CASSLVWTSASTDTQYF
TRBJ2-2 | TRBV6-4 | once | CASKQAGAGTGELFF
TRBJ2-7 | TRBV30 | . | CAWSVGSGIYYEQYF
TRBJ1-4 | TRBV3-1/TRBV3-2 | . | CASSQLVLNEKLFF
TRBJ2-1 | TRBV20-1 | few | CSASDEQFF
TRBJ1-2 | TRBV24-1 | . | CAVQGLFYGYTF
TRBJ2-3 | TRBV19 | . | CASSIWTGAADTQYF
TRBJ1-1 | TRBV19 | . | CASSIADRGNTEAFF
TRBJ2-7 | TRBV2 | . | CASRTASGGGTYEQYF
TRBJ1-3 | TRBV6-5 | . | CASRLTGVSGNTIYF
TRBJ2-1 | TRBV30 | . | CACTRGTLDNEQFF
TRBJ1-1 | TRBV10-1 | . | CASSKQTGEQAFF
TRBJ1-1 | TRBV12-3/TRBV12-4 | . | CASSLSGAAFF
TRBJ1-3 | TRBV7-2 | . | CASSLDREAGNTIYF
TRBJ1-2 | TRBV3-1/TRBV3-2 | few | CASSPESGYGYTF
TRBJ1-1 | TRBV6-5 | . | CASPPRGHRAEAFF
TRBJ1-3 | TRBV27 | . | CASSFSGSGNTIYF
TRBJ1-2 | TRBV29-1 | . | CSGGADYGYTF
TRBJ2-5 | TRBV11-3 | . | CASSLGGDGQETQYF
TRBJ2-7 | TRBV13 | . | CASSFFGGRSYEQYF
TRBJ2-1 | TRBV5-1 | . | CASSLLLNEQFF
TRBJ2-1 | TRBV6-5 | . | CASDPGLDNEQFF